These 14 T cell receptor beta chains were all obtained from the same sample, sequenced in a study of T cells expressing NK-cell markers (TCRdb year 2020). Libraries were constructed by 5' RACE. The data were produced on an Illumina HiSeq 2000. After the reads were reprocessed by TCRdb, one entry was made per CDR3 protein sequence, with no DNA. The table held for this sample gives 400,000 to 450,000 distinct CDR3 sequences. Of the sample, roughly 8% is held by the ten largest clones. Sequences were obtained from blood T cells: a sorted CD56 or NKG2C T cell subset, CD4+ or CD8+ T cells, or bulk PBMC T cells (not recorded which). These receptors were taken from a woman aged 18-70 years in good health.

The chain uses TRBV27 and TRBJ1-5; without DNA, the TCRdb call of TRBD1 cannot be checked. From germline, CDR1 is MNHEY and CDR2 SMNVEV (reference sequence). The CDR3 consists of 14 residues. The CDR3: CASSFVRDSQPQHF.

J is TRBJ1-5 and V is TRBV27. Germline loops: CDR1 MNHEY, CDR2 SMNVEV (reference sequence). There are 12 residues in the CDR3. The CDR3 spells CASGPQNQPQHF.

The chain is built from TRBV6-4 and TRBJ2-1; TCRdb calls TRBD1, which cannot be checked without DNA. CDR1 is MRHNA, CDR2 SNTAGT, per germline. The CDR3 is 16 residues long. The CDR3 sequence is CASSDSTGGTYNEQFF.

The V gene is TRBV12-3 or TRBV12-4, the J gene TRBJ2-1. This CDR3 has 15 residues. CDR3 sequence: CASRLSGTVNNEQFF.

The chain links TRBV20-1 to TRBJ2-7; TCRdb's assignment of TRBD2 cannot be checked, as there is no DNA. Per germline, CDR1 DFQATT and CDR2 SNEGSKA (reference sequence). The CDR3 runs 15 residues. The CDR3 is CSARSGGRGTYEQYF.

CDR3: CASSYSMARVRQNTEAFF. This chain uses TRBV6-2 or TRBV6-3 with TRBJ1-1; TCRdb calls TRBD1, which cannot be checked without DNA. This CDR3 has 18 residues. Germline V gene data show CDR1 as MNHEY and CDR2 as SVGEGT.

This chain connects TRBV7-2 to TRBJ2-2; TCRdb's assignment of TRBD2 cannot be checked, as there is no DNA. Germline CDR1 and CDR2: SGHTA and FQGNSA. This CDR3 comprises 15 residues. CDR3 in amino acids: CASAKEGVGAGELFF.

The chain recombines TRBV5-1 with TRBJ2-5; TCRdb outputs TRBD2, but without DNA this stays unchecked. CDR1 SGHRS and CDR2 YFSETQ come from the germline V gene. This CDR3 has 15 residues. CDR3 loop: CASSLKRGGVETQYF.

This chain links TRBV29-1 with TRBJ2-3; the TRBD2 assignment by TCRdb is unverifiable without DNA. This CDR3 has 13 amino acids. Looked up from germline, CDR1 is SQVTM and CDR2 is ANQGSEA. CDR3 residues: CSGRLARTDTQYF.

The chain employs TRBV19 and TRBJ2-3; TCRdb selects TRBD1, and the lack of DNA leaves this call unchecked. Germline V gene lookup returns CDR1 LNHDA and CDR2 SQIVND (reference sequence). CDR3 length: 14 residues. CDR3 protein: CASRSGGALNTQYF.

The rearrangement uses TRBV25-1 and TRBJ2-5. CDR3 length: 13 residues. Germline CDR1 MGHDK, CDR2 SYGVNS. The CDR3 spells CASSELEWETQYF.

The rearrangement uses TRBV30 and TRBJ1-2. Germline V lookup: CDR1 GTSNPN, CDR2 SVGIG (reference sequence). CDR3 length: 12 residues. CDR3: CAWSGFNYGYTF.

J is TRBJ2-2 and V is TRBV21-1. TRBV21-1 is an annotated pseudogene. The CDR3 sequence is 12 residues long. This CDR3 is CAGRPDGGELFF.

This sequence joins TRBV12-3 or TRBV12-4 and TRBJ2-3. The CDR3 sequence is 15 residues long. The CDR3 is CASSFGQKNTDTQYF.